The 15 T cell receptor beta chains in this list originate from one sample, sequenced in a study of blood T cell repertoires in COVID-19 (dated by TCRdb to 2018 to 2020). The protocol used for the library was the immunoSEQ multiplex PCR assay. TCRdb carries this immuneACCESS record with in-frame sequences only. Its versions omit some clonotypes, under half of them owing to an unresolved V gene in the studies checked, with the rest unexplained. The sample table contains some 240,000 clones; only one count was recorded for 65% to 90% of them. Around 1.5% of the sample is in the top ten clones. Sequenced input: peripheral blood. All receptors derive from a woman aged 40 to 50 who had recovered from COVID-19.

This chain links TRBV5-4 with TRBJ1-6; 7 bases align to TRBD1. The V gene end was trimmed by 5 bases and the J gene end by 4 bases; junction bases not matched to a gene: 9. Per the germline V gene, CDR1 is SGHNT and CDR2 is YYREEE (reference sequence). This CDR3 spans 16 amino acids. The CDR3 DNA reads as TGTGCCAGCAGAGCAGACAGGGCCCAATATAATTCACCCCTCCACTTT. Amino acids: CASRADRAQYNSPLHF.

The chain combines TRBV19 with TRBJ2-3; D may be TRBD1 (6 bases). CDR1 is LNHDA and CDR2 is SQIVND in the germline V gene (reference sequence). Deletions cut 6 bases from V and 2 bases from J, with 12 bases between. The CDR3 length is 14 residues. CDR3 residues: CASRGQINTDTQYF. The CDR3 DNA reads as TGTGCCAGTAGAGGACAGATTAACACAGATACGCAGTATTTT.

The chain employs TRBV4-1 and TRBJ1-1; 9 bases are shared with TRBD1. V was pared by 4 bases and J by 4 bases, with 7 bases of the junction left unmatched. The CDR3 runs to 15 residues. CDR1 MGHRA and CDR2 YSYEKL come from the germline V gene. CDR3 region: CASSLDRGDGTEAFF. Here the CDR3 DNA reads TGCGCCAGCAGCCTAGACAGGGGGGATGGCACTGAAGCTTTCTTT.

V gene TRBV7-2 combines with J gene TRBJ1-3, with D perhaps TRBD1 (5 bases). The CDR3 extends over 14 amino acids. V lost 1 base and J 4 bases, leaving 8 bases between the germline ends. Germline values: CDR1 SGHTA, CDR2 FQGNSA. The CDR3 DNA reads as TGTGCCAGCAGCTTAGAGCACAGGGGAAACACCATATATTTT. It codes for CASSLEHRGNTIYF.

CDR3 protein: CASSFTDGYTF. In nucleotides, the CDR3 is TGTGCCAGCAGTTTTACGGATGGCTACACCTTC. The chain joins TRBV28 to TRBJ1-2; no reliable D call. V was shortened by 3 bases and J by 6 bases, with 5 bases between the two germline ends. The CDR3 totals 11 residues. Germline CDR1 reads MDHEN; CDR2 reads SYDVKM.

This chain connects TRBV30 to TRBJ2-2, with TRBD1 matching over 9 bases. The trim removed 5 bases at V and 6 bases at J, leaving 7 bases unmatched. The germline V gene encodes CDR1 GTSNPN and CDR2 SVGIG (reference sequence). The CDR3 loop spans 14 amino acids. In nucleotides, the CDR3 is TGTGCCTGGTCCGGGACAGGGTACTCCGGGGAGCTGTTTTTT. It is translated as CAWSGTGYSGELFF.

The genes are TRBV30 and TRBJ1-1; 7 positions agree with TRBD1. This CDR3 has 17 amino acids. The germline CDR1 and CDR2 sequences are GTSNPN and SVGIG (reference sequence). Trimming at V came to 1 base and at J to 1 base, leaving 12 bases not matched to a gene. In nucleotides, the CDR3 is TGTGCCTGGAGTGACGTAGAACCGGGACAGCAGAACACTGAAGCTTTCTTT. The encoded protein is CAWSDVEPGQQNTEAFF.

The gene calls are TRBV7-9 and TRBJ2-7; 10 nucleotides line up with TRBD1. CDR1 and CDR2 (germline): SEHNR, FQNEAQ (reference sequence). J lost 2 bases, V lost 5 bases, and 12 bases had no gene match. This CDR3 region has 17 residues. The CDR3: CASSLWTGGFTTYEQYF. In DNA, the CDR3 is TGTGCCAGCAGCCTATGGACAGGGGGTTTCACCACCTACGAGCAGTACTTC. The full variable domain, with the rest looked up from reference TRBV7-9 and TRBJ2-7, is DTGVSQNPRHKITKRGQNVTFRCDPISEHNRLYWYRQTLGQGPEFLTYFQNEAQLEKSRLLSDRFSAERPKGSFSTLEIQRTEQGDSAMYLCASSLWTGGFTTYEQYFGPGTRLTVT.

The rearrangement joins TRBV7-2 to TRBJ1-2, with D uncertain. The CDR3 totals 14 residues. Germline values: CDR1 SGHTA, CDR2 FQGNSA. Trimming took off 2 bases at V and 1 base at J, with 8 bases between the two ends. CDR3 amino acids: CASSLTQINYGYTF. In DNA form, the CDR3 reads TGTGCCAGCAGCTTAACGCAGATTAACTATGGCTACACCTTC. Variable domain in full (rest from reference TRBV7-2 and TRBJ1-2): GAGVSQSPSNKVTEKGKDVELRCDPISGHTALYWYRQSLGQGLEFLIYFQGNSAPDKSGLPSDRFSAERTGGSVSTLTIQRTQQEDSAVYLCASSLTQINYGYTFGSGTRLTVV.

The rearrangement uses TRBV19 and TRBJ2-3; D not certain. The V and J ends lost 2 bases and 0 bases respectively, with 15 bases between them. This CDR3 is 17 amino acids long. From germline, CDR1 is LNHDA and CDR2 SQIVND (reference sequence). The CDR3 nucleotides are TGTGCCAGTAGTATACGTGCGTCTGGAGTTAGCACAGATACGCAGTATTTT. It is translated as CASSIRASGVSTDTQYF. Together with reference TRBV19 and TRBJ2-3, the CDR3 gives the full variable domain: DGGITQSPKYLFRKEGQNVTLSCEQNLNHDAMYWYRQDPGQGLRLIYYSQIVNDFQKGDIAEGYSVSREKKESFPLTVTSAQKNPTAFYLCASSIRASGVSTDTQYFGPGTRLTVL.

This rearrangement joins TRBV30 to TRBJ1-2; no reliable D call. This CDR3 spans 13 amino acids. Germline V gene sequence: CDR1 GTSNPN, CDR2 SVGIG (reference sequence). The V end lost 3 bases, the J end lost 2 bases, and 10 bases lay between the germline ends. CDR3 DNA sequence: TGTGCCTGGAGGTTCCCCGGGAACTATGGCTACACCTTC. This gives the protein CAWRFPGNYGYTF.

V usage is TRBV7-2 and J usage is TRBJ1-3; a possible D gene is TRBD1 (5 bases). The CDR3 covers 15 residues. The V gene lost 2 bases and the J gene lost 0 bases, with 8 bases spanning the gap. Looked up from germline, CDR1 is SGHTA and CDR2 is FQGNSA. In DNA form, the CDR3 reads TGTGCCAGCAGCTTACGGGGGATCTCTGGAAACACCATATATTTT. It codes for CASSLRGISGNTIYF.

The V and J genes are TRBV7-9 and TRBJ2-7; the D gene is possibly TRBD1 (6 bases). The germline gives CDR1 SEHNR, CDR2 FQNEAQ (reference sequence). V lost 3 bases and J 7 bases, leaving 10 bases between the germline ends. This CDR3 has 12 amino acids. This chain's CDR3 is CASSFSGQEQYF. The CDR3 region has the DNA TGTGCCAGCAGCTTCTCAGGACAGGAGCAGTACTTC.

J is TRBJ2-7 and V is TRBV6-5; 7 bases agree with TRBD1. CDR1 and CDR2 from the germline V gene are MNHEY and SVGAGI. Losses at the gene ends were 2 bases for V and 3 bases for J; bases not matched to a gene: 7. The CDR3 totals 15 residues. The CDR3 loop is CASSYDMGQNYEQYF. CDR3 nucleotide sequence: TGTGCCAGCAGTTACGATATGGGACAGAACTACGAGCAGTACTTC.

This rearrangement joins TRBV4-3 to TRBJ1-3; D remains unclear. Germline assignment: CDR1 LGHNA and CDR2 YSLEER. Deletions cut 3 bases from V and 0 bases from J, with 9 bases between. This CDR3 is built from 15 residues. The DNA for the CDR3 is TGCGCCAGCAGCCAGGATACTATCTCTGGAAACACCATATATTTT. Protein product: CASSQDTISGNTIYF.